Shown below are 32 T cell receptor beta chains from a single sample sequenced in a study of T cell responses to AZD1222 COVID-19 vaccine. The protocol was immunoSEQ multiplex PCR, while the TCRdb copy is restricted to in-frame clones and leaves out a portion. Among approximately 100,000 clones listed, around nine tenths were seen once. The starting material was peripheral blood, obtained 28 days after the second AZD1222 dose. The receptors shown here come from an adult who received the AZD1222 COVID-19 vaccine.

The rearrangement links TRBV5-1 to TRBJ1-1; D is unresolved. Trimming removed 2 bases from V and 6 bases from J, with 14 bases in between. This CDR3 is built from 14 residues. Per germline, CDR1 SGHRS and CDR2 YFSETQ. CDR3 sequence (DNA): TGCGCCAGCAGCTTAGGTCCCCGATCCGCTGAAGCTTTCTTT. This codes for CASSLGPRSAEAFF. Combining the CDR3 with reference TRBV5-1 and TRBJ1-1 gives the whole variable domain KAGVTQTPRYLIKTRGQQVTLSCSPISGHRSVSWYQQTPGQGLQFLFEYFSETQRNKGNFPGRFSGRQFSNSRSEMNVSTLELGDSALYLCASSLGPRSAEAFFGQGTRLTVV.

This clone has a handful of counts. J is TRBJ2-3 and V is TRBV5-5; 12 bases map to TRBD2. The germline V gene has CDR1 SGHKS and CDR2 YYEKEE (reference sequence). This CDR3 is 16 amino acids long. Trimming cost V 1 base and J 3 bases; bases outside gene matches: 3. DNA for the CDR3: TGTGCCAGCAGCTTGCTACTAGCGGGAGGTACAGATACGCAGTATTTT. Amino acid sequence: CASSLLLAGGTDTQYF.

This chain connects TRBV2 to TRBJ2-5, with D tentatively TRBD2 (6 bases). Germline CDR1 is SNHLY and CDR2 is FYNNEI. With 5 bases removed from V and 1 base from J, the gap between germline ends came to 17 bases. CDR3 length equals 16 residues. Here the CDR3 reads CASSYGLKRAQETQYF. The CDR3 region has the DNA TGTGCCAGCAGTTACGGACTAAAACGGGCCCAAGAGACCCAGTACTTC. The entire variable domain, with the rest obtained from reference TRBV2 and TRBJ2-5, is as follows: EPEVTQTPSHQVTQMGQEVILRCVPISNHLYFYWYRQILGQKVEFLVSFYNNEISEKSEIFDDQFSVERPDGSNFTLKIRSTKLEDSAMYFCASSYGLKRAQETQYFGPGTRLLVL.

The chain is built from TRBV7-3 and TRBJ1-2; D gene unclear. V dropped 5 bases and J dropped 9 bases, with 16 bases sitting between them. CDR3 length: 13 amino acids. Germline CDR1 reads SGHTA; CDR2 reads FQGTGA. CDR3 nucleotides: TGTGCCAGCAGCATTTACGCGGAGGGTAGCTACACCTTC. It specifies CASSIYAEGSYTF.

This clone was detected only a few times. The gene calls are TRBV3-1 (or the pseudogene TRBV3-2) and TRBJ2-7, with D perhaps matching TRBD1 or TRBD2 (5 bases each). CDR3 length: 17 residues. CDR1 LGHDT and CDR2 YNNKEL come from the germline V gene (reference sequence). With 1 base removed from V and 3 bases from J, the gap between germline ends came to 19 bases. The CDR3 is CASSQGGAAVVYYEQYF. The CDR3 DNA is TGTGCCAGCAGCCAAGGAGGGGCAGCTGTTGTATACTACGAGCAGTACTTC.

The rearrangement links TRBV2 to TRBJ2-7, with TRBD1 identical over 7 bases. The V gene end was trimmed by 5 bases and the J gene end by 0 bases; junction bases not matched to a gene: 4. CDR1 is SNHLY and CDR2 is FYNNEI in the germline V gene. CDR3 length: 14 amino acids. For the CDR3, the DNA is TGTGCCAGCAGTAAGGGGGCGATCTCCTACGAGCAGTACTTC. Translated: CASSKGAISYEQYF.

The V call is TRBV6-2 or TRBV6-3, the J call TRBJ2-7, with TRBD2 matching over 8 bases. With 5 bases clipped from V and 6 bases from J, the junction kept 15 bases outside the gene matches. The CDR3 loop spans 16 amino acids. Germline values: CDR1 MNHEY, CDR2 SVGEGT. In nucleotides, the CDR3 is TGTGCCAGCAGTAGGCCCATAAGCGGGAGTTTGTTCGAGCAGTACTTC. It codes for CASSRPISGSLFEQYF.

V usage is TRBV27 and J usage is TRBJ2-1; TRBD1 agrees at 8 bases. Trimming removed 4 bases from V and 6 bases from J; junction bases left unmatched: 20. Germline CDR1 reads MNHEY; CDR2 reads SMNVEV (reference sequence). CDR3 length equals 19 residues. This CDR3 reads CASSYQGALSTIPSNEQFF. CDR3 bases: TGTGCCAGCAGTTACCAGGGGGCCCTATCTACAATCCCAAGCAATGAGCAGTTCTTC.

The chain employs TRBV28 and TRBJ1-5; D is uncertain. V was clipped by 9 bases and J by 4 bases, with 10 bases between them. This CDR3 contains 12 residues. CDR1 and CDR2 (germline): MDHEN, SYDVKM. The CDR3, as DNA: TGTGCCAGTTTCACCCCGAATCAGCCCCAGCATTTT. It specifies CASFTPNQPQHF.

The chain employs TRBV7-3 and TRBJ2-2; 7 positions agree with TRBD1. Germline-derived CDR1 and CDR2 are SGHTA and FQGTGA. J lost 5 bases, V lost 5 bases, and 8 bases had no gene match. The CDR3 extends over 15 amino acids. CDR3: CASSPTGQPTGELFF. CDR3 sequence (DNA): TGTGCCAGCAGCCCCACGGGACAGCCAACCGGGGAGCTGTTTTTT.

This chain uses TRBV5-4 with TRBJ1-1; 7 bases fit TRBD1. Germline assignment: CDR1 SGHNT and CDR2 YYREEE (reference sequence). The V segment lost 5 bases and the J segment 4 bases; nucleotides outside the gene matches: 11. The CDR3 is 15 residues long. The CDR3 nucleotides are TGTGCCAGCAGGAAAGACAGGGACGGGCGCACTGAAGCTTTCTTT. It yields the protein CASRKDRDGRTEAFF.

The V and J genes are TRBV7-9 and TRBJ1-1; 10 nucleotides agree with TRBD1. J gave up 4 bases and V 5 bases, and 7 bases lay outside the gene matches. Germline CDR1 reads SEHNR; CDR2 reads FQNEAQ (reference sequence). This CDR3 comprises 15 residues. CDR3 sequence (DNA): TGTGCCAGCAGCGCGCCGGACAGGGGGACCACTGAAGCTTTCTTT. Translated, it gives CASSAPDRGTTEAFF.

CDR3 nucleotides: TGTGCCAGCAGTGAACGCGTCCCGGGACAGGTGGGAGAGAGGGACACCATATATTTT. Encoded protein: CASSERVPGQVGERDTIYF. This chain links TRBV6-1 with TRBJ1-3, with 8 nucleotides matching TRBD1. Per germline, CDR1 MNHNS and CDR2 SASEGT. The CDR3 covers 19 residues. J was trimmed by 8 bases and V by 2 bases; bases with no gene match: 20.

The chain links TRBV2 to TRBJ2-2; D remains ambiguous. CDR1 SNHLY and CDR2 FYNNEI come from the germline V gene. The CDR3 is 13 amino acids. V gave up 0 bases and J gave up 5 bases, with 4 bases separating them. The CDR3 DNA reads as TGTGCCAGCAGTGAAGCCCGTACCGGGGAGCTGTTTTTT. It encodes CASSEARTGELFF.

J is TRBJ2-3 and V is TRBV5-1; TRBD1 agrees at 8 bases. The CDR3 extends over 15 amino acids. After removal of 4 bases from V and 0 bases from J, the junction contained 4 bases not matched to a gene. Germline CDR1 and CDR2: SGHRS and YFSETQ. The CDR3 here is CASSHRDRSTDTQYF. The CDR3 nucleotides are TGCGCCAGCAGCCACCGGGACAGGAGCACAGATACGCAGTATTTT.

This chain joins TRBV4-3 and TRBJ2-1; tentative D call: TRBD2 (6 bases). The V gene's germline CDR1 is LGHNA and CDR2 YSLEER. This CDR3 is built from 14 residues. V was shortened by 1 base and J by 7 bases, with 11 bases between the two germline ends. In DNA, the CDR3 is TGCGCCAGCAGCCAAGGTGTCGCGGGGAATGAGCAGTTCTTC. Amino acid sequence: CASSQGVAGNEQFF.

The V and J genes are TRBV28 and TRBJ1-1; tentative D call: TRBD1 (5 bases). The CDR3 loop spans 14 amino acids. V lost 4 bases to trimming and J lost 4 bases, with 13 bases between them. From germline, CDR1 is MDHEN and CDR2 SYDVKM. The CDR3 is CASSWGGMGTEAFF. The CDR3 DNA reads as TGTGCCAGCAGTTGGGGGGGTATGGGCACTGAAGCTTTCTTT.

V and J are TRBV18 and TRBJ1-2; D gene ambiguous. CDR3 length: 13 residues. CDR1 and CDR2 (germline): KGHSH, LQKENI. Trimming removed 0 bases at V and 5 bases at J, with 7 bases between. This CDR3 reads CASSPPIPYGYTF. The CDR3 DNA reads as TGTGCCAGCTCACCACCGATCCCTTATGGCTACACCTTC.

This clone has only a few counts. V gene TRBV4-2 combines with J gene TRBJ1-3; D not certain. V was trimmed by 0 bases and J by 2 bases, leaving 11 bases between them. The length of the CDR3 is 16 residues. CDR1 and CDR2 (germline): LGHNA, YNFKEQ. Here the CDR3 DNA reads TGTGCCAGCAGCCAAGATCCCCGCCCTACTGGAAACACCATATATTTT. It codes for CASSQDPRPTGNTIYF.

This rearrangement joins TRBV2 to TRBJ1-5; D remains ambiguous. This CDR3 is 16 amino acids long. Germline values: CDR1 SNHLY, CDR2 FYNNEI. V gave up 3 bases and J gave up 2 bases, with 14 bases separating them. CDR3 nucleotides: TGTGCCAGCAGTGAGGCACCGGGTGGGGGCAATCAGCCCCAGCATTTT. Encoded protein: CASSEAPGGGNQPQHF.

J is TRBJ1-6 and V is TRBV4-2; 10 bases are shared with TRBD1. V gave up 3 bases and J gave up 10 bases; unmatched junction bases: 6. The V gene's germline CDR1 is LGHNA and CDR2 YNFKEQ. The CDR3 is 15 residues long. CDR3 in amino acids: CASSQGQGTASPLHF. In nucleotides, the CDR3 is TGTGCCAGCAGCCAGGGACAGGGGACGGCCTCACCCCTCCACTTT.

The J gene is TRBJ1-1, the V gene TRBV4-2; TRBD1 is a possible D gene (6 bases). This CDR3 has 15 amino acids. V lost 1 base and J 0 bases, leaving 9 bases between the germline ends. The V gene's germline CDR1 is LGHNA and CDR2 YNFKEQ. CDR3 loop: CASSQAGTLNTEAFF. CDR3 sequence (DNA): TGTGCCAGCAGCCAAGCCGGGACACTGAACACTGAAGCTTTCTTT.

This chain links TRBV27 with TRBJ2-3, with 11 bases aligning to TRBD1. Germline V gives CDR1 MNHEY, CDR2 SMNVEV (reference sequence). The CDR3 is 15 residues long. V shed 2 bases, J shed 11 bases, and the junction held 9 bases outside the gene matches. CDR3 sequence (DNA): TGTGCCAGCAGTTTACCGGGACAGGGGGATTTTGTGCAGTATTTT. Protein sequence: CASSLPGQGDFVQYF.

The genes are TRBV6-5 and TRBJ2-3, with 8 bases fitting TRBD2. The junction had 4 bases not matched to a gene; V was cut back by 6 bases and J by 2 bases. The CDR3 is 14 amino acids. Germline CDR1 and CDR2: MNHEY and SVGAGI. CDR3 bases: TGTGCCAGCAGAGCTAGCGGGTACACAGATACGCAGTATTTT. Residues: CASRASGYTDTQYF.

The J gene is TRBJ1-5, the V gene TRBV28, with TRBD1 identical over 8 bases. Losses at the gene ends were 1 base for V and 4 bases for J; bases not matched to a gene: 6. The length of the CDR3 is 16 residues. CDR1 and CDR2 from the germline V gene are MDHEN and SYDVKM. CDR3 sequence (DNA): TGTGCCAGCAGTTTATATCGGACAGGGAGGAATCAGCCCCAGCATTTT. This translates into CASSLYRTGRNQPQHF.

The chain is built from TRBV28 and TRBJ1-1; no clear D gene. Germline lookup yields CDR1 MDHEN and CDR2 SYDVKM. The length of the CDR3 is 13 residues. V was clipped by 3 bases and J by 0 bases, with 5 bases between them. The CDR3 DNA reads TGTGCCAGCAGTTTCCAAGTGAACACTGAAGCTTTCTTT. Protein product: CASSFQVNTEAFF.

The V gene is TRBV24-1, the J gene TRBJ2-3; no reliable D call. The CDR3 length is 13 residues. Between the trimmed V and J ends, which lost 3 bases and 11 bases, there was a span of 14 bases. Germline values: CDR1 KGHDR, CDR2 SFDVKD. The CDR3 DNA sequence: TGTGCCACCAGTGATGGTGGGGTAAGTCTGCAGTATTTT. Translating it yields CATSDGGVSLQYF.

V usage is TRBV28 and J usage is TRBJ1-5; 10 bases are a match to TRBD1. The CDR3 totals 18 residues. V gave up 2 bases and J gave up 2 bases; unmatched junction bases: 9. Germline V CDR1 and CDR2: MDHEN, SYDVKM. CDR3 loop: CASSLATGGEGGNQPQHF. Written as DNA, the CDR3 is TGTGCCAGCAGTTTAGCGACAGGGGGCGAAGGGGGCAATCAGCCCCAGCATTTT.

The CDR3 sequence: CASSLAQGGGSNQPQHF. The CDR3 region has the DNA TGTGCCAGCAGTTTAGCACAGGGGGGGGGTAGCAATCAGCCCCAGCATTTT. The chain uses TRBV28 and TRBJ1-5, with TRBD1 identical over 8 bases. The junction had 6 bases not matched to a gene; V was cut back by 2 bases and J by 0 bases. This CDR3 has 17 amino acids. Per the germline V gene, CDR1 is MDHEN and CDR2 is SYDVKM.

Only a few counts were recorded for this clone. The chain joins TRBV30 to TRBJ1-1; D gene uncertain. Germline CDR1 reads GTSNPN; CDR2 reads SVGIG (reference sequence). CDR3 length: 15 residues. Trimming removed 0 bases at V and 0 bases at J, with 11 bases between. The CDR3 here is CAWSVPRTVNTEAFF. In DNA form, the CDR3 reads TGTGCCTGGAGTGTACCTAGAACAGTGAACACTGAAGCTTTCTTT.

This chain joins TRBV15 and TRBJ2-1; 9 bases agree with TRBD2. CDR3 length: 15 amino acids. V lost 3 bases, J lost 11 bases, and 11 bases stayed unmatched. Germline V gene data show CDR1 as LNHNV and CDR2 as YYDKDF (reference sequence). The CDR3 sequence: CATSSSREGQLKQFF. The CDR3 DNA sequence: TGTGCCACCAGCAGCTCGCGGGAGGGCCAACTGAAGCAGTTCTTC.

The chain has TRBV13 and TRBJ2-5; D is possibly TRBD1 or TRBD2 (5 bases each). Trimming removed 0 bases from V and 2 bases from J, with 10 bases in between. Germline V gene data show CDR1 as PRHDT and CDR2 as FYEKMQ (reference sequence). This CDR3 spans 15 amino acids. The CDR3 DNA reads TGTGCCAGCAGCTTAGGCCGGGACGGGCAAGAGACCCAGTACTTC. Translation: CASSLGRDGQETQYF.